This T cell receptor beta chain was profiled in a study of T cell responses to AZD1222 COVID-19 vaccine. Turning to the study itself: Both about-4-week and about-12-week second-dose recipients were combined.

A note on this clone: Its cognate antigen is unknown.

Whole-study results and caveats: Seropositive at baseline were only a handful of AZD1222 recipients. Nearly half of spike-specific TCRs reportedly target unmutated variant regions. After the peak T cell response, and only then, were repertoires sampled.

CDR3 length: 13 residues. Unmatched junction bases numbered 6, after V lost 4 bases and J lost 12 bases. Germline-derived CDR1 and CDR2 are KGHSH and LQKENI. Repertoires were generated with immunoSEQ multiplex PCR, while TCRdb's copy carries only in-frame clones and drops some. The repertoire includes under 150,000 clones, roughly 89% of them detected once, and roughly 5.6% sits in the top ten. This sequence joins TRBV18 and TRBJ1-6; 7 bases are a match to TRBD1. This sample comprised peripheral blood, obtained on day 0 of AZD1222 vaccination. This receptor was identified in an adult in good health. The CDR3 region has the DNA TGTGCCAGCTCACTCCGGACAGGCTTACCCCTCCACTTT. Its protein product is CASSLRTGLPLHF.